The T cell receptor beta chain under discussion was sequenced for a study of shared clonotypes between healthy human individuals. This clone was counted once. Its antigen is not identified. The same CDR3 also results from other DNA sequences found in this sample. Trimming cost V 2 bases and J 0 bases, with 8 bases left between them. The length of the CDR3 is 14 residues. Germline CDR1 SGHAT, CDR2 FQNNGV. Profiling relied on immunoSEQ multiplex PCR, and the TCRdb table lists in-frame clones only, not all of them. The sample lists over 850,000 clones; 75% to 85% were seen once. Findings of the study overall: Naive subsets usually exceeded memory subsets in estimated richness. A handful of donors showed sharing of about 5.5% of naive CD4 clonotypes.

This sequence joins TRBV11-2 and TRBJ2-7; maybe TRBD2 (6 bases). This clonotype was sampled from a man aged 18-30 years in good health. Some clones in this sample may be carry-over from other donors' samples. Source material: memory CD4+ T cells from PBMCs. As for subset: CD45RA-negative fraction. The CDR3 sequence is CASSLREDSYEQYF. As DNA, the CDR3 is TGTGCCAGCAGCTTAAGGGAGGACTCCTACGAGCAGTACTTC.